One sample yielded the 20 T cell receptor beta chains listed below, sequenced in a study of T cell repertoires in aging, cancer and after chemotherapy (dated by TCRdb to the late 2010s). TCR beta rearrangements were amplified from genomic DNA isolated from peripheral blood, not from sorted cells or RNA. TCRdb records Illumina MiSeq as the sequencer. Using a mixed TRB-A/B primer pool, multiplex touch-down PCR amplified rearranged TRB sequences covering the V, D and J segments. TCRdb reprocessing: public reads trimmed at Q25 with fastp, clones called with MiXCR, in-frame beta chains kept. Here each entry gathers all rows of one CDR3 protein and keeps the most common genes and DNA. The sample has under 15,000 distinct CDR3 sequences on record, about 20% of them singletons. The ten biggest clones cover around 5% of the sample. The sequenced sample consisted of blood. These receptors were collected from a human donor in good health.

This clonotype was counted a few times. The chain has TRBV14 and TRBJ1-1, with a weak D call TRBD1 (5 bases). Germline V CDR1 and CDR2: SGHDN, FVKESK. This CDR3 contains 13 residues. V was cut by 0 bases and J by 8 bases, with 10 bases left in between. In nucleotides, the CDR3 is TGTGCCAGCAGCCAAGAATGGAGACAGGAAGCTTTCTTT. Translation: CASSQEWRQEAFF.

Sample share makes this clonotype medium-sized. The genes are TRBV29-1 and TRBJ1-1; D unclear. The CDR3 sequence is 13 residues long. CDR1 is SQVTM, CDR2 ANQGSEA, per germline. Deletions cut 4 bases from V and 2 bases from J, with 11 bases between. The CDR3 is CSVAMGGNTEAFF. The CDR3 DNA reads TGCAGCGTTGCTATGGGCGGTAACACTGAAGCTTTCTTT.

In this sample, this clonotype turned up a few times. V is TRBV5-6 and J is TRBJ1-1; TRBD1 matches at 11 bases. Germline assignment: CDR1 SGHDT and CDR2 YYEEEE. The CDR3 runs to 16 residues. V was pared by 4 bases and J by 10 bases, with 15 bases of the junction left unmatched. The CDR3: CASSDGTGGLGRTAFF. Here the CDR3 DNA reads TGTGCCAGCAGCGACGGGACAGGGGGGCTGGGTAGGACAGCTTTCTTT. Full variable domain (rest looked up from reference TRBV5-6 and TRBJ1-1): DAGVTQSPTHLIKTRGQQVTLRCSPKSGHDTVSWYQQALGQGPQFIFQYYEEEERQRGNFPDRFSGHQFPNYSSELNVNALLLGDSALYLCASSDGTGGLGRTAFFGQGTRLTVV.

The V gene is TRBV27, the J gene TRBJ2-5; D possibly corresponds to TRBD2 (6 bases). Germline V gives CDR1 MNHEY, CDR2 SMNVEV (reference sequence). The CDR3 is made up of 15 amino acids. The V and J ends lost 5 bases and 5 bases respectively, with 18 bases between them. CDR3 DNA: TGTGCCAGCAGTATTATCGCCGGAGGGTGGGAGACCCAGTACTTC. Amino acids: CASSIIAGGWETQYF.

The V call is TRBV19, the J call TRBJ1-1; 8 bases are a match to TRBD1. This CDR3 is 15 amino acids long. Germline CDR1 and CDR2: LNHDA and SQIVND (reference sequence). The ends lost 9 bases at V and 0 bases at J; junction bases unmatched: 9. The CDR3 loop is CASNRGGFMNTEAFF. CDR3 sequence (DNA): TGTGCCAGCAACAGGGGGGGTTTCATGAACACTGAAGCTTTCTTT.

This clonotype ranks as medium-sized (0.01 to 0.1%). The chain links TRBV20-1 to TRBJ1-1; D possibly corresponds to TRBD1 (5 bases). This CDR3 has 11 residues. V dropped 0 bases and J dropped 10 bases, with 9 bases sitting between them. CDR1 and CDR2 (germline): DFQATT, SNEGSKA (reference sequence). CDR3 in amino acids: CSARDRGVAFF. The CDR3 nucleotides read TGCAGTGCTAGAGATCGGGGGGTAGCTTTCTTT.

By frequency in the sample, this clonotype is medium-sized. The chain couples TRBV20-1 to TRBJ2-3, with TRBD1 identical over 10 bases. Germline loops: CDR1 DFQATT, CDR2 SNEGSKA (reference sequence). The junction had 4 bases not matched to a gene; V was cut back by 3 bases and J by 1 base. The CDR3 runs 15 residues. CDR3 amino acids: CSASSGTGGTDTQYF. In nucleotides, the CDR3 is TGCAGTGCTAGTTCCGGGACAGGGGGCACAGATACGCAGTATTTT.

Notes on this clonotype: An end of the junction does not agree with germline; a read error may underlie this. V and J are TRBV25-1 and TRBJ2-2; 8 bases are shared with TRBD2. Germline V lookup: CDR1 MGHDK, CDR2 SYGVNS. This CDR3 comprises 14 residues. Here the CDR3 reads CASTGGGNPGELFF. CDR3 DNA: TGTGCCAGCACCGGGGGGGGGAACCCCGGGGAGCTGTTTTTT. The variable domain in full, with the rest retrieved from reference TRBV25-1 and TRBJ2-2, is EADIYQTPRYLVIGTGKKITLECSQTMGHDKMYWYQQDPGMELHLIHYSYGVNSTEKGDLSSESTVSRIRTEHFPLTLESARPSHTSQYLCASTGGGNPGELFFGEGSRLTVL.

Points on this clonotype: Germline and junction disagree at one end, which may indicate a read error. This rearrangement joins TRBV11-2 to TRBJ1-6, with D maybe TRBD1 (5 bases). The CDR3 has 17 residues. CDR1 is SGHAT and CDR2 is FQNNGV in the germline V gene. As DNA, the CDR3 is TGCGCCAGCAGCCAAGCGGGGCAGGCAATCTATAATTCACCCCTCCACTTT. This sequence encodes CASSQAGQAIYNSPLHF.

The chain joins TRBV18 to TRBJ1-1, with D possibly being TRBD1 (5 bases). The CDR3 contains 15 residues. Per germline, CDR1 KGHSH and CDR2 LQKENI. The germline V and J ends were trimmed by 4 bases and 4 bases, with 16 bases remaining between them. In nucleotides, the CDR3 is TGTGCCAGCTCACTCATTGGGGGTCCGGTCACTGAAGCTTTCTTT. Protein product: CASSLIGGPVTEAFF. Full variable domain (missing parts from reference TRBV18 and TRBJ1-1): NAGVMQNPRHLVRRRGQEARLRCSPMKGHSHVYWYRQLPEEGLKFMVYLQKENIIDESGMPKERFSAEFPKEGPSILRIQQVVRGDSAAYFCASSLIGGPVTEAFFGQGTRLTVV.

A few counts support this clonotype. The chain uses TRBV5-1 and TRBJ1-1; no reliable D call. Trimming shortened V by 3 bases and J by 1 base, and 7 bases separated the two germline ends. CDR1 is SGHRS and CDR2 is YFSETQ in the germline V gene. The CDR3 runs 13 residues. CDR3 in DNA: TGCGCCAGCAGCTACCAAGGGAACACTGAAGCTTTCTTT. It specifies CASSYQGNTEAFF. The full variable domain, completed using reference TRBV5-1 and TRBJ1-1, is KAGVTQTPRYLIKTRGQQVTLSCSPISGHRSVSWYQQTPGQGLQFLFEYFSETQRNKGNFPGRFSGRQFSNSRSEMNVSTLELGDSALYLCASSYQGNTEAFFGQGTRLTVV.

This clonotype was recorded only once. The chain carries TRBV28 and TRBJ2-7; 8 bases match TRBD2. CDR1 is MDHEN, CDR2 SYDVKM, per germline. The V and J ends lost 3 bases and 3 bases, in that order; junction bases with no gene match: 4. The CDR3 contains 14 residues. CDR3 DNA: TGTGCCAGCAGTTTTGTGCGGGAGGACTACGAGCAGTACTTC. Protein product: CASSFVREDYEQYF. Looking up the rest from reference TRBV28 and TRBJ2-7 gives the full variable domain: DVKVTQSSRYLVKRTGEKVFLECVQDMDHENMFWYRQDPGLGLRLIYFSYDVKMKEKGDIPEGYSVSREKKERFSLILESASTNQTSMYLCASSFVREDYEQYFGPGTRLTVT.

A note on this clonotype: This sequence may be a read error, since a much larger clone differs from it by one base. V usage is TRBV7-2 and J usage is TRBJ2-3; D ambiguous. The CDR3 runs to 13 residues. Germline-derived CDR1 and CDR2 are SGHTA and FQGNSA. CDR3 region: CANSLVQTDTQYF. The DNA for the CDR3 is TGTGCCAACAGCTTAGTTCAGACAGATACGCAGTATTTT. The full variable domain, with the rest looked up from reference TRBV7-2 and TRBJ2-3, is GAGVSQSPSNKVTEKGKDVELRCDPISGHTALYWYRQSLGQGLEFLIYFQGNSAPDKSGLPSDRFSAERTGGSVSTLTIQRTQQEDSAVYLCANSLVQTDTQYFGPGTRLTVL.

The CDR3 spells CASSKDLTGATEAFF. The CDR3 DNA follows: TGCGCCAGCTCCAAGGACCTGACAGGGGCAACTGAAGCTTTCTTT. The rearrangement uses TRBV10-2 and TRBJ1-1; 8 bases are shared with TRBD1. Trimming at V came to 8 bases and at J to 5 bases, leaving 13 bases not matched to a gene. CDR1 WSHSY and CDR2 SAAADI come from the germline V gene. The CDR3 is made up of 15 amino acids.

The chain links TRBV7-2 to TRBJ1-4, with TRBD1 as a possible D gene (5 bases). CDR1 is SGHTA and CDR2 is FQGNSA in the germline V gene. Trimming stripped 6 bases from V and 0 bases from J, with 26 bases between. The CDR3 is made up of 20 amino acids. The chain's CDR3 is CASSTGLAGGRGATNEKLFF. The CDR3 DNA reads as TGTGCCAGCAGTACCGGACTAGCGGGGGGTCGGGGCGCAACTAATGAAAAACTGTTTTTT.

In its sample, this clonotype is medium-sized. The chain uses TRBV20-1 and TRBJ1-2; 7 bases agree with TRBD1. The CDR3 consists of 15 residues. Trimming at V came to 1 base and at J to 4 bases, leaving 9 bases not matched to a gene. Looked up from germline, CDR1 is DFQATT and CDR2 is SNEGSKA (reference sequence). DNA of the CDR3: TGCAGTGCTAGAGGTCAGGTAGGGGGCGGCTATGGCTACACCTTC. Residues: CSARGQVGGGYGYTF.

This clonotype ranks as medium-sized (0.01 to 0.1%). The CDR3 DNA is TGCACCCAGAGAGGCAGGGCCCCCTTCAACTATGGCTACACCTTC. Translated: CTQRGRAPFNYGYTF. V and J are TRBV29-1 and TRBJ1-2; the D gene is possibly TRBD1 (5 bases). Looked up from germline, CDR1 is SQVTM and CDR2 is ANQGSEA. This CDR3 is built from 15 residues.

To note about this clonotype: The junction departs from germline at one end; a sequencing error may be responsible. The CDR3 nucleotides are TGTGGCAGCAGCTTAGCGGGGCCTCAGAGCACAGATACGCAGTATTTT. Translated: CGSSLAGPQSTDTQYF. J is TRBJ2-3 and V is TRBV7-2; 8 bases line up with TRBD2. CDR1 and CDR2 (germline): SGHTA, FQGNSA. This CDR3 has 16 residues. Full variable domain (missing parts from reference TRBV7-2 and TRBJ2-3): GAGVSQSPSNKVTEKGKDVELRCDPISGHTALYWYRQSLGQGLEFLIYFQGNSAPDKSGLPSDRFSAERTGGSVSTLTIQRTQQEDSAVYLCGSSLAGPQSTDTQYFGPGTRLTVL.

This clonotype appeared a few times. The chain uses TRBV20-1 and TRBJ2-7, with D perhaps matching TRBD2 (5 bases). V dropped 2 bases and J dropped 0 bases, with 14 bases sitting between them. Looked up from germline, CDR1 is DFQATT and CDR2 is SNEGSKA (reference sequence). There are 15 residues in the CDR3. The CDR3 region has the DNA TGCAGTGCTAGATTAGGGAGCCCCCTCTCCTACGAGCAGTACTTC. Its translation is CSARLGSPLSYEQYF.

In regard to this clonotype: Being one base from a much bigger clone, this may be a read error. J is TRBJ1-3 and V is TRBV5-1; D remains unclear. This CDR3 comprises 15 residues. V was pared by 0 bases and J by 2 bases, with 9 bases between. CDR1 and CDR2 from the germline V gene are SGHRS and YFSETQ. For the CDR3, the DNA is TGCGCCAGCAGCTTGGGTGTGTACCCTGGAAACACCATATATTTT. Encoded protein: CASSLGVYPGNTIYF.